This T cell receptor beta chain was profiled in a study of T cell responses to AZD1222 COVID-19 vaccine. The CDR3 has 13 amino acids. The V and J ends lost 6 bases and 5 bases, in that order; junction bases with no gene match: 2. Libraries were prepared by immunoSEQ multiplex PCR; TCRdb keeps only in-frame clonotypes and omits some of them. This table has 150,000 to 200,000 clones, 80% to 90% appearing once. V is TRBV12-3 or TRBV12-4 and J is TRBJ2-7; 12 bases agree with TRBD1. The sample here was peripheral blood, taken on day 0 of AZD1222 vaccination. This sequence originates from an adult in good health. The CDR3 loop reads CASSRDRGHEQYF. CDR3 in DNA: TGTGCCAGCAGCCGGGACAGGGGGCACGAGCAGTACTTC.